This record concerns one T cell receptor (beta chain) sequence. This sample is drawn from a study of control samples from healthy donors and cancer patients. CDR1 SGHVS and CDR2 FNYEAQ come from the germline V gene. V was cut by 2 bases and J by 5 bases, with 7 bases left in between. The CDR3 length is 13 residues. Clones were sequenced by immunoSEQ multiplex PCR, and TCRdb holds only the in-frame ones, with some missing. Of about 49,000 clones in the sample, about 86% were seen once. Source material: PBMCs. The TCR comes from a woman aged 45-65 years with lung cancer. The genes are TRBV7-6 and TRBJ2-1; D is uncertain. The CDR3 DNA reads TGTGCCAGCAGCTTATTGCCTGACAATGAGCAGTTCTTC. Amino acid sequence: CASSLLPDNEQFF. Filled out from reference TRBV7-6 and TRBJ2-1, the complete variable domain reads GAGVSQSPRYKVTKRGQDVALRCDPISGHVSLYWYRQALGQGPEFLTYFNYEAQQDKSGLPNDRFSAERPEGSISTLTIQRTEQRDSAMYRCASSLLPDNEQFFGPGTRLTVL.